These 9 T cell receptor beta chains were sequenced from one sample in a study of blood T cell repertoires in COVID-19. Some clones are missing from TCRdb's copy, which holds only in-frame ones; the method was immunoSEQ multiplex PCR. The sample gives over 100,000 clones, almost 85% of which show up once; 8.5% to 10% is in the top ten. The sample comprised peripheral blood. These receptor sequences come from a man aged 35 to 55 with active or convalescent COVID-19.

This clone showed up just once. The genes are TRBV6-7 and TRBJ1-2; D gene ambiguous. TRBV6-7 is given ORF status, its function remaining uncertain. The CDR3 is 13 amino acids. V lost 6 bases, J lost 5 bases, and 13 bases lay in between. The DNA for the CDR3 is TGTGCCAGCAGCGGGAAGGCAGCTTATGGCTACACCTTC. It translates to CASSGKAAYGYTF.

This sequence joins TRBV4-3 and TRBJ2-6; a possible D gene is TRBD1 (6 bases). Germline V lookup: CDR1 LGHNA, CDR2 YSLEER. This CDR3 comprises 18 residues. Trimming shortened V by 5 bases and J by 0 bases, and 17 bases separated the two germline ends. The CDR3 spells CASSRKGVRDSGANVLTF. As DNA, the CDR3 is TGCGCCAGCAGCAGGAAGGGGGTACGAGACTCTGGGGCCAACGTCCTGACTTTC.

There are a few counts of this clone. The CDR3 region has the DNA TGTGCCAGTAAAGGACAGGGAAAAGATGAAGCTTTCTTT. This sequence encodes CASKGQGKDEAFF. The chain links TRBV19 to TRBJ1-1; 8 bases agree with TRBD1. The CDR3 contains 13 residues. CDR1 and CDR2 from the germline V gene are LNHDA and SQIVND (reference sequence). The ends lost 7 bases at V and 7 bases at J; junction bases unmatched: 8.

This sequence joins TRBV13 and TRBJ1-1; 7 nucleotides line up with TRBD1. This CDR3 is 19 amino acids long. After removal of 4 bases from V and 0 bases from J, the junction contained 17 bases not matched to a gene. Germline assignment: CDR1 PRHDT and CDR2 FYEKMQ (reference sequence). The CDR3 reads CASSSRTGDERGMNTEAFF. In DNA form, the CDR3 reads TGTGCCAGCAGCTCCCGGACAGGTGATGAGCGAGGCATGAACACTGAAGCTTTCTTT. Full variable domain (remainder filled in from reference TRBV13 and TRBJ1-1): AAGVIQSPRHLIKEKRETATLKCYPIPRHDTVYWYQQGPGQDPQFLISFYEKMQSDKGSIPDRFSAQQFSDYHSELNMSSLELGDSALYFCASSSRTGDERGMNTEAFFGQGTRLTVV.

This chain uses TRBV14 with TRBJ1-3; D call uncertain. V was pared by 8 bases and J by 0 bases, with 11 bases between. Germline V gene sequence: CDR1 SGHDN, CDR2 FVKESK. The CDR3 runs to 14 residues. The CDR3 nucleotides read TGTGCCAGCGGTACCACGAGCTCTGGAAACACCATATATTTT. This gives the protein CASGTTSSGNTIYF.

The J gene is TRBJ2-5, the V gene TRBV11-1; TRBD1 aligns across 9 bases. Unmatched junction bases numbered 6, after V lost 1 base and J lost 3 bases. In germline, CDR1 is SGHAT, CDR2 FQDESV (reference sequence). The CDR3 has 16 residues. The DNA for the CDR3 is TGTGCCAGCAGCTTAGTGGATCGGACAGGGGAAGAGACCCAGTACTTC. Protein: CASSLVDRTGEETQYF.

Notes on this clone: This sample includes further DNA sequences coding for the same CDR3. This chain links TRBV5-6 with TRBJ1-1, with 7 bases identical to TRBD1. The CDR3 loop spans 14 amino acids. With 0 bases clipped from V and 4 bases from J, the junction kept 3 bases outside the gene matches. Looked up from germline, CDR1 is SGHDT and CDR2 is YYEEEE. This CDR3 is CASSLDRGGTEAFF. As DNA, the CDR3 is TGTGCCAGCAGCTTGGACAGGGGAGGCACTGAAGCTTTCTTT.

The rearrangement joins TRBV7-3 to TRBJ2-3, with 14 bases matching TRBD2. V shed 3 bases, J shed 6 bases, and the junction held 11 bases outside the gene matches. The CDR3 loop spans 18 amino acids. Germline V gene data show CDR1 as SGHTA and CDR2 as FQGTGA. CDR3 DNA sequence: TGTGCCAGCAGCTTTTCAGGGGGGACTAGCGGGAGATTGGATACGCAGTATTTT. It is translated as CASSFSGGTSGRLDTQYF.

The rearrangement joins TRBV6-2 or TRBV6-3 to TRBJ1-4, with D perhaps matching TRBD1 (5 bases). Trimming removed 2 bases at V and 0 bases at J, with 13 bases between. CDR1 is MNHEY, CDR2 SVGEGT, per germline. The CDR3 covers 17 residues. DNA of the CDR3: TGTGCCAGCAGTTACGTTGGCGGGACTGCAACTAATGAAAAACTGTTTTTT. Translation: CASSYVGGTATNEKLFF.